Below are 20 T cell receptor beta chains sequenced from a single sample in a study of beta chain features in type 1 diabetes. Study findings and constraints: TCRB CDR3s from Type 1 diabetes patients were moderately but significantly shorter in all four CD4+ subsets.

These receptors are not linked to any known antigen. The sequenced template was cDNA made from the entire isolated RNA. TCRdb's copy holds only in-frame clones and misses some; the assay was immunoSEQ multiplex PCR. The sample records roughly 150,000 clones, approximately 7.9% being singletons. Specimen: central memory CD4+ T cells from blood. These receptors were obtained from a man aged 18 to 30 with type 1 diabetes.

The chain couples TRBV28 to TRBJ2-7; 7 nucleotides align to TRBD1. This CDR3 spans 13 amino acids. V was clipped by 8 bases and J by 7 bases; unmatched bases: 11. In germline, CDR1 is MDHEN, CDR2 SYDVKM. CDR3 coding DNA: TGTGCCAGCGGGACAGCTCGTTTAGAAGAGCAGTACTTC. Amino acid sequence: CASGTARLEEQYF. Full variable domain (remainder filled in from reference TRBV28 and TRBJ2-7): DVKVTQSSRYLVKRTGEKVFLECVQDMDHENMFWYRQDPGLGLRLIYFSYDVKMKEKGDIPEGYSVSREKKERFSLILESASTNQTSMYLCASGTARLEEQYFGPGTRLTVT.

This rearrangement joins TRBV18 to TRBJ2-1, with 7 nucleotides matching TRBD1. V lost 3 bases to trimming and J lost 9 bases; unmatched junction nucleotides: 8. There are 14 residues in the CDR3. The germline CDR1 and CDR2 sequences are KGHSH and LQKENI. In DNA form, the CDR3 reads TGTGCCAGCTCACCCTCACAGGGGATCGGTGAGCAGTTCTTC. This encodes CASSPSQGIGEQFF.

This clone was found a few times. This rearrangement joins TRBV7-2 to TRBJ1-6; the match to TRBD1 covers 7 bases. The ends lost 2 bases at V and 9 bases at J; junction bases unmatched: 7. Germline CDR1 and CDR2: SGHTA and FQGNSA. The CDR3 consists of 15 residues. The CDR3 is CASSLNPTGRSPLHF. The CDR3 coding sequence is TGTGCCAGCAGCTTAAACCCGACAGGGCGTTCACCCCTCCACTTT. The whole variable domain, filled in from reference TRBV7-2 and TRBJ1-6, reads GAGVSQSPSNKVTEKGKDVELRCDPISGHTALYWYRQSLGQGLEFLIYFQGNSAPDKSGLPSDRFSAERTGGSVSTLTIQRTQQEDSAVYLCASSLNPTGRSPLHFGNGTRLTVT.

The rearrangement links TRBV29-1 to TRBJ1-3, with a tentative D call TRBD1 (6 bases). Trimming pared 4 bases from V and 4 bases from J, leaving 17 bases between. The V gene's germline CDR1 is SQVTM and CDR2 ANQGSEA. The CDR3 spans 15 residues. CDR3 protein: CSVGIVGGPGNTIYF. The CDR3 DNA sequence: TGCAGCGTTGGAATCGTCGGGGGGCCAGGAAACACCATATATTTT.

About this clone: The same CDR3 can be traced to other DNA sequences in this sample. The V gene is TRBV29-1, the J gene TRBJ1-5; 8 nucleotides line up with TRBD1. The CDR3 covers 12 residues. CDR1 is SQVTM, CDR2 ANQGSEA, per germline. V gave up 6 bases and J gave up 7 bases; unmatched junction bases: 5. CDR3 sequence (DNA): TGCAGCGTGAGACAGGGGAACCAGCCCCAGCATTTT. This encodes CSVRQGNQPQHF. Drawing the rest from reference TRBV29-1 and TRBJ1-5, the complete variable domain is SAVISQKPSRDICQRGTSLTIQCQVDSQVTMMFWYRQQPGQSLTLIATANQGSEATYESGFVIDKFPISRPNLTFSTLTVSNMSPEDSSIYLCSVRQGNQPQHFGDGTRLSIL.

Only a few counts were recorded for this clone. V is TRBV7-2 and J is TRBJ2-7; 8 nucleotides align to TRBD1. This CDR3 contains 15 residues. The V gene's germline CDR1 is SGHTA and CDR2 FQGNSA. V lost 5 bases to trimming and J lost 0 bases; unmatched junction nucleotides: 6. The CDR3 loop reads CASSPQGVASYEQYF. In DNA, the CDR3 is TGTGCCAGCAGCCCACAGGGGGTAGCCTCCTACGAGCAGTACTTC.

This sequence joins TRBV5-4 and TRBJ2-7, with 8 bases matching TRBD2. The CDR3 contains 16 residues. V dropped 0 bases and J dropped 0; count of bases not matched to a gene: 5. From germline, CDR1 is SGHNT and CDR2 YYREEE (reference sequence). As DNA, the CDR3 is TGTGCCAGCAGCTTGGATTTGCGGGGGGCCTCCTACGAGCAGTACTTC. As protein: CASSLDLRGASYEQYF.

This chain uses TRBV28 with TRBJ1-5, with a weak D call TRBD1 (5 bases). Trimming shortened V by 2 bases and J by 0 bases, and 11 bases separated the two germline ends. Germline lookup yields CDR1 MDHEN and CDR2 SYDVKM. CDR3 length: 16 amino acids. In nucleotides, the CDR3 is TGTGCCAGCAGTTTACCCAGACAGTATAGCAATCAGCCCCAGCATTTT. It codes for CASSLPRQYSNQPQHF.

The rearrangement links TRBV9 to TRBJ2-1, with TRBD2 matching 10 bases. V lost 8 bases and J lost 6; bases outside the gene matches: 35. The CDR3 runs 23 residues. Germline CDR1 is SGDLS and CDR2 is YYNGEE. The CDR3 region is CARRTPTSGSFPDSPCQGNEQFF. DNA of the CDR3: TGTGCCAGGAGAACACCGACTAGCGGGTCTTTTCCAGACTCCCCTTGTCAGGGCAATGAGCAGTTCTTC.

The chain couples TRBV5-4 to TRBJ1-5, with 8 nucleotides matching TRBD1. V was clipped by 0 bases and J by 6 bases; unmatched bases: 5. Per the germline V gene, CDR1 is SGHNT and CDR2 is YYREEE (reference sequence). This CDR3 is 15 amino acids long. The CDR3 DNA sequence: TGTGCCAGCAGCTTGGGGGGACAGGCTGGTCAGCCCCAGCATTTT. It translates to CASSLGGQAGQPQHF.

This clone was counted only a few times. The chain is built from TRBV4-1 and TRBJ2-7; 8 positions match TRBD1. The germline gives CDR1 MGHRA, CDR2 YSYEKL. V lost 3 bases and J lost 3; bases outside the gene matches: 1. The CDR3 is made up of 13 amino acids. Here the CDR3 reads CASSQDRDYEQYF. DNA of the CDR3: TGCGCCAGCAGCCAGGACAGGGACTACGAGCAGTACTTC.

The DNA for the CDR3 is TGTGCCAGCAGTAATGACAGGGGATGGGGTGGCTACACCTTC. Protein sequence: CASSNDRGWGGYTF. The V call is TRBV6-1, the J call TRBJ1-2, with 8 positions matching TRBD1. Germline CDR1 is MNHNS and CDR2 is SASEGT. This CDR3 spans 14 amino acids. The trim removed 5 bases at V and 7 bases at J, leaving 9 bases unmatched.

In its sample, this clone was seen a few times. V and J are TRBV28 and TRBJ2-2, with 11 bases lining up with TRBD1. V lost 7 bases and J lost 7; bases outside the gene matches: 14. The CDR3 is 17 amino acids. Per germline, CDR1 MDHEN and CDR2 SYDVKM. In DNA form, the CDR3 reads TGTGCCAGCACTATGGACAGGGGGCCCTCGACAGGCGGGGAGCTGTTTTTT. Translation gives CASTMDRGPSTGGELFF.

V is TRBV5-6 and J is TRBJ1-2, with D possibly TRBD1 on 5 matching bases. With 2 bases removed from V and 6 bases from J, the gap between germline ends came to 11 bases. There are 13 residues in the CDR3. The V gene's germline CDR1 is SGHDT and CDR2 YYEEEE. The CDR3 DNA reads as TGTGCCAGCAGCTTAAGACAGCTTGATGGCTACACCTTC. Its protein product is CASSLRQLDGYTF. Looking up the rest from reference TRBV5-6 and TRBJ1-2 gives the full variable domain: DAGVTQSPTHLIKTRGQQVTLRCSPKSGHDTVSWYQQALGQGPQFIFQYYEEEERQRGNFPDRFSGHQFPNYSSELNVNALLLGDSALYLCASSLRQLDGYTFGSGTRLTVV.

The chain employs TRBV18 and TRBJ1-2; 7 bases are shared with TRBD1. In germline, CDR1 is KGHSH, CDR2 LQKENI. With V trimmed by 3 bases and J by 4 bases, 11 bases remained unmatched. The CDR3 extends over 16 amino acids. CDR3 region: CASSPPEGATVYGYTF. Written as DNA, the CDR3 is TGTGCCAGCTCACCGCCTGAGGGGGCGACCGTCTATGGCTACACCTTC.

The CDR3 here is CASSGTGNNEQFF. CDR3 sequence (DNA): TGTGCCAGCTCCGGGACAGGGAACAATGAGCAGTTCTTC. This chain links TRBV18 with TRBJ2-1, with 9 positions matching TRBD1. After removal of 6 bases from V and 5 bases from J, the junction contained 2 bases not matched to a gene. The CDR3 is 13 amino acids. From germline, CDR1 is KGHSH and CDR2 LQKENI.

This clone was counted only a few times. The gene calls are TRBV2 and TRBJ1-2; D uncertain. Per the germline V gene, CDR1 is SNHLY and CDR2 is FYNNEI. The CDR3 sequence is 15 residues long. V was cut by 3 bases and J by 1 base, with 12 bases left in between. In nucleotides, the CDR3 is TGTGCCAGCAGTGAGCGCGGGGTTAATAACTATGGCTACACCTTC. Protein product: CASSERGVNNYGYTF. The entire variable domain, with the rest obtained from reference TRBV2 and TRBJ1-2, is as follows: EPEVTQTPSHQVTQMGQEVILRCVPISNHLYFYWYRQILGQKVEFLVSFYNNEISEKSEIFDDQFSVERPDGSNFTLKIRSTKLEDSAMYFCASSERGVNNYGYTFGSGTRLTVV.

This clone appeared a few times. The V gene is TRBV6-4, the J gene TRBJ2-3; TRBD1 agrees at 7 bases. The J segment lost 3 bases and the V segment lost 3 bases, leaving 3 bases of the junction unmatched. The CDR3 length is 14 residues. In germline, CDR1 is MRHNA, CDR2 SNTAGT. CDR3 DNA: TGTGCCAGCAGTGAACAGGGGATGACAGATACGCAGTATTTT. Its translation: CASSEQGMTDTQYF.

In its sample, this clone was seen a few times. The chain is built from TRBV28 and TRBJ2-5, with 8 bases aligning to TRBD1. The J call may not be correct, given that the DNA end is closer to TRBJ2-7. This CDR3 is built from 16 residues. In germline, CDR1 is MDHEN, CDR2 SYDVKM. The DNA of the CDR3 is TGTGCCAGCAGTCCCCTGGGACAGGACTTCTCCTACGAGCAGTACTTC. Its protein is CASSPLGQDFSYEQYF.

The V and J genes are TRBV7-9 and TRBJ2-1; TRBD2 agrees at 12 bases. CDR1 SEHNR and CDR2 FQNEAQ come from the germline V gene (reference sequence). J gave up 4 bases and V 1 base, and 2 bases lay outside the gene matches. This CDR3 spans 16 amino acids. CDR3 coding DNA: TGTGCCAGCAGCTTAGATACTAGCGGGGGGTACAATGAGCAGTTCTTC. Residues: CASSLDTSGGYNEQFF.